The rows below give T cell receptor beta chains drawn from one sample of a study of T cells expressing NK-cell markers. TCRdb reprocessed the 5' RACE reads and stores each CDR3 protein as one record, lacking DNA. The sample table includes 300,000 to 500,000 distinct CDR3 sequences. Source material: blood T cells: a sorted CD56 or NKG2C T cell subset, CD4+ or CD8+ T cells, or bulk PBMC T cells (not recorded which). The receptors stem from a woman between 45 and 60 years old in good health. CDR3s include the opening cysteine and the closing phenylalanine or tryptophan.

j_call | v_call | cdr3_aa
TRBJ2-6 | TRBV13 | CATTSGGSGANVLTF
TRBJ2-2 | TRBV12-3/TRBV12-4 | CASWKGTNTGELFF
TRBJ1-2 | TRBV12-3/TRBV12-4 | CASSFHRGGGYTF
TRBJ1-3 | TRBV7-6 | CASSLHRLSGNTIYF
TRBJ2-7 | TRBV6-5 | CASSYLGTSYEQYF
TRBJ1-6 | TRBV5-6 | CASSSEGGLSSYNSPLHF
TRBJ2-5 | TRBV12-3/TRBV12-4 | CASSGTSSETQYF
TRBJ2-3 | TRBV7-6 | CASSLAGGAGADTQYF
TRBJ2-1 | TRBV12-3/TRBV12-4 | CASSLGLDEQFF
TRBJ2-5 | TRBV10-2 | CASSDVQVGETQYF
TRBJ1-5 | TRBV20-1 | CSVDSRPNQPQHF